The 21 T cell receptor beta chains in this list originate from one sample, sequenced in a study of blood T cell repertoires in COVID-19. Measured with immunoSEQ multiplex PCR; TCRdb has only the in-frame clones, and not every one. This table has 210,000 or so clones, approximately 89% appearing once. Sequenced material: peripheral blood. All receptors derive from a woman aged 40 to 55 with acute or convalescent COVID-19.

This clone was recorded only once. This rearrangement joins TRBV10-3 to TRBJ2-3; 9 bases fit TRBD2. The CDR3 is 16 amino acids. V dropped 6 bases and J dropped 5; count of bases not matched to a gene: 12. Per germline, CDR1 ENHRY and CDR2 SYGVKD. The DNA of the CDR3 is TGTGCCATCAGGACCCTTGATGCGGGGGGGTTAGATACGCAGTATTTT. It is translated as CAIRTLDAGGLDTQYF.

The J gene is TRBJ1-5, the V gene TRBV5-1; D not certain. Trimming stripped 0 bases from V and 6 bases from J, with 7 bases between. CDR3 length equals 13 residues. Germline loops: CDR1 SGHRS, CDR2 YFSETQ. The CDR3 sequence is CASSLGPLQPQHF. CDR3 nucleotide sequence: TGCGCCAGCAGCTTGGGTCCTCTTCAGCCCCAGCATTTT.

This sequence joins TRBV5-8 and TRBJ1-2; weak D call: TRBD1 (5 bases). V lost 4 bases and J 5 bases, leaving 9 bases between the germline ends. The CDR3 contains 12 residues. Germline assignment: CDR1 SGHTS and CDR2 YDEGEE. The CDR3 bases are TGTGCCAGCAGCCCCCGGGGGTATGGCTACACCTTC. This sequence encodes CASSPRGYGYTF.

The V and J genes are TRBV9 and TRBJ1-6, with a tentative D call TRBD1 (6 bases). There are 13 residues in the CDR3. The ends were cut back, 2 bases at V and 13 bases at J, with 13 bases in the middle. Germline V gene sequence: CDR1 SGDLS, CDR2 YYNGEE. The CDR3 is CASSVGHGFPLHF. As DNA, the CDR3 is TGTGCCAGCAGCGTGGGACACGGGTTCCCCCTCCACTTT.

The genes are TRBV10-3 and TRBJ2-1, with 14 bases matching TRBD2. The CDR3 consists of 15 residues. J gave up 6 bases and V 4 bases, and 2 bases lay outside the gene matches. The germline V gene encodes CDR1 ENHRY and CDR2 SYGVKD. CDR3 region: CAISGTSGGINEQFF. The CDR3 DNA follows: TGTGCCATCAGTGGGACTAGCGGGGGGATCAATGAGCAGTTCTTC.

The chain joins TRBV29-1 to TRBJ2-2; 12 bases are shared with TRBD1. The CDR3 extends over 16 amino acids. With 4 bases clipped from V and 2 bases from J, the junction kept 5 bases outside the gene matches. Germline values: CDR1 SQVTM, CDR2 ANQGSEA. The CDR3 loop is CSVVPGQGANTGELFF. The DNA of the CDR3 is TGCAGCGTTGTGCCGGGACAGGGGGCTAACACCGGGGAGCTGTTTTTT.

The rearrangement links TRBV5-6 to TRBJ1-3; D may be TRBD1 (6 bases). The CDR3 is 16 amino acids. Per germline, CDR1 SGHDT and CDR2 YYEEEE. V was pared by 3 bases and J by 9 bases, with 22 bases between. CDR3: CASSSPRDKQLATIYF. CDR3 coding DNA: TGTGCCAGCAGCTCGCCCCGGGACAAGCAGTTGGCCACCATATATTTT.

The genes are TRBV7-9 and TRBJ2-5; D possibly corresponds to TRBD1 (6 bases). The ends were cut back, 6 bases at V and 3 bases at J, with 17 bases in the middle. CDR1 and CDR2 (germline): SEHNR, FQNEAQ (reference sequence). CDR3 length: 15 residues. This CDR3 reads CASRPQWGLEETQYF. The CDR3 coding sequence is TGTGCCAGCAGGCCCCAGTGGGGGCTCGAAGAGACCCAGTACTTC.

This rearrangement joins TRBV11-2 to TRBJ2-1; TRBD2 matches at 11 bases. This CDR3 region has 16 residues. Losses at the gene ends were 5 bases for V and 10 bases for J; bases not matched to a gene: 13. Germline V gene data show CDR1 as SGHAT and CDR2 as FQNNGV. The DNA for the CDR3 is TGTGCCAGCAGCCGTAGCCCACTAGCGGGGGACTTCGAGCAGTTCTTC. It yields the protein CASSRSPLAGDFEQFF.

This chain links TRBV5-8 with TRBJ1-1, with D unclear. CDR3 length: 14 amino acids. In germline, CDR1 is SGHTS, CDR2 YDEGEE. Deletions cut 4 bases from V and 1 base from J, with 11 bases between. CDR3 sequence (DNA): TGTGCCAGCAGCCCCCTCGTTTGGAACACTGAAGCTTTCTTT. This gives the protein CASSPLVWNTEAFF.

This clone appeared a few times. The chain joins TRBV27 to TRBJ1-1; no firm D call. Germline CDR1 and CDR2: MNHEY and SMNVEV (reference sequence). This CDR3 has 15 residues. With 5 bases removed from V and 4 bases from J, the gap between germline ends came to 17 bases. CDR3 sequence reads: CASSPRPRGSTEAFF. In nucleotides, the CDR3 is TGTGCCAGCAGTCCTCGCCCCAGAGGAAGCACTGAAGCTTTCTTT.

The CDR3 nucleotides are TGTGCCAGCAGCCGCCGTGGCGGAGGCGGGATGGATGAAAAACTGTTTTTT. It is translated as CASSRRGGGGMDEKLFF. V and J are TRBV11-2 and TRBJ1-4; no reliable D call. The length of the CDR3 is 17 residues. Looked up from germline, CDR1 is SGHAT and CDR2 is FQNNGV. The ends were cut back, 5 bases at V and 6 bases at J, with 22 bases in the middle.

The CDR3 reads CASSPQAGQAPNEQFF. CDR3 coding DNA: TGTGCCAGCTCACCGCAAGCGGGGCAGGCCCCCAATGAGCAGTTCTTC. The rearrangement uses TRBV18 and TRBJ2-1; 7 bases align to TRBD2. V lost 3 bases and J lost 6; bases outside the gene matches: 11. The germline CDR1 and CDR2 sequences are KGHSH and LQKENI. This CDR3 region has 16 residues.

The CDR3 sequence is CASRDSGRPTDTQYF. DNA for the CDR3: TGTGCCAGCAGGGATAGCGGGCGGCCCACAGATACGCAGTATTTT. The chain carries TRBV6-5 and TRBJ2-3; 7 bases line up with TRBD2. The length of the CDR3 is 15 residues. CDR1 and CDR2 from the germline V gene are MNHEY and SVGAGI. J gave up 2 bases and V 6 bases, and 8 bases lay outside the gene matches.

V usage is TRBV6-5 and J usage is TRBJ1-1, with 7 nucleotides matching TRBD1. This CDR3 is built from 14 residues. The trim removed 8 bases at V and 5 bases at J, leaving 11 bases unmatched. Germline V gene lookup returns CDR1 MNHEY and CDR2 SVGAGI. The chain's CDR3 is CASRNRGWETEAFF. The CDR3 DNA reads as TGTGCCAGCCGTAACAGGGGATGGGAGACTGAAGCTTTCTTT.

V gene TRBV24-1 combines with J gene TRBJ1-1; D uncertain. Deletions cut 5 bases from V and 3 bases from J, with 12 bases between. The CDR3 loop spans 14 amino acids. Germline CDR1 reads KGHDR; CDR2 reads SFDVKD. CDR3 sequence reads: CATSAIGRDTEAFF. In DNA, the CDR3 is TGTGCCACCAGTGCCATCGGGAGAGACACTGAAGCTTTCTTT.

The genes are TRBV19 and TRBJ1-2, with TRBD1 matching over 7 bases. This CDR3 contains 13 residues. Trimming took 3 bases from V and 2 from J; bases not matched to a gene: 0. The germline V gene has CDR1 LNHDA and CDR2 SQIVND (reference sequence). CDR3 region: CASSIRGNYGYTF. Written as DNA, the CDR3 is TGTGCCAGTAGTATCAGGGGGAACTATGGCTACACCTTC.

This clone was seen a handful of times. V usage is TRBV11-2 and J usage is TRBJ2-1, with D possibly being TRBD1 (6 bases). Germline V gene lookup returns CDR1 SGHAT and CDR2 FQNNGV. The ends were cut back, 1 base at V and 7 bases at J, with 11 bases in the middle. The CDR3 sequence is 14 residues long. The CDR3 DNA sequence: TGTGCCAGCAGCTTAGGACAGGATTGGAATGAGCAGTTCTTC. Residues: CASSLGQDWNEQFF.

This chain links TRBV29-1 with TRBJ1-1; D is perhaps TRBD1 (5 bases). Germline values: CDR1 SQVTM, CDR2 ANQGSEA. V shed 2 bases and J shed 1 base, with 8 bases lying between them. There are 13 residues in the CDR3. The CDR3 sequence is CSVEWQGNTEAFF. The CDR3, as DNA: TGCAGCGTTGAATGGCAGGGGAACACTGAAGCTTTCTTT. Using reference TRBV29-1 and TRBJ1-1 for the parts outside the CDR3, the full variable domain is SAVISQKPSRDICQRGTSLTIQCQVDSQVTMMFWYRQQPGQSLTLIATANQGSEATYESGFVIDKFPISRPNLTFSTLTVSNMSPEDSSIYLCSVEWQGNTEAFFGQGTRLTVV.

Details on this clone: Other DNA sequences in the same sample also yield this CDR3. The chain couples TRBV5-1 to TRBJ2-2; D may be TRBD1 (5 bases). Trimming removed 1 base at V and 5 bases at J, with 9 bases between. Germline CDR1 SGHRS, CDR2 YFSETQ. This CDR3 has 14 amino acids. The CDR3 DNA follows: TGCGCCAGCAGCTTGACAGGCAGTACCGGGGAGCTGTTTTTT. This translates into CASSLTGSTGELFF.

The CDR3 protein is CASSQGLAGGSETQYF. CDR3 DNA sequence: TGCGCCAGCAGCCAAGGCTTGGCGGGGGGGTCAGAGACCCAGTACTTC. The genes are TRBV4-1 and TRBJ2-5, with 9 bases that match TRBD2. There are 16 residues in the CDR3. Trimming took 1 base from V and 4 from J; bases not matched to a gene: 7. CDR1 MGHRA and CDR2 YSYEKL come from the germline V gene.